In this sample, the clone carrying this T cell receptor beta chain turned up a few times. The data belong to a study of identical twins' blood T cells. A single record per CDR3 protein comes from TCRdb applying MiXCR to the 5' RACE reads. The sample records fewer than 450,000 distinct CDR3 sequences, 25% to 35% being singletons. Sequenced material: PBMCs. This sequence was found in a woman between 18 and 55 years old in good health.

The CDR3: CASSQDPGLAREAFF. CDR3 DNA: TGCGCCAGCAGCCAAGATCCCGGACTGGCCCGAGAAGCTTTCTTT. The chain recombines TRBV4-3 with TRBJ1-1; D not resolved. CDR1 and CDR2 from the germline V gene are LGHNA and YSLEER. The V and J ends lost 0 bases and 8 bases respectively, with 16 bases between them. The CDR3 extends over 15 amino acids.